The rows below give T cell receptor beta chains drawn from one sample of a study of blood T cell repertoires in COVID-19. Sequencing was performed with immunoSEQ multiplex PCR; in TCRdb, only in-frame clones are kept and a portion is missing. The sample records 310,000 or so clones, 75% to 95% being singletons. The sample consisted of PBMCs or T cells enriched from blood (not recorded which). These receptors came from a woman in her 30s who had recovered from COVID-19. The CDR3 runs from the conserved cysteine through the conserved F or W. Fields, in order: V gene, D gene, J gene, CDR3 protein, CDR3 DNA. A D gene is named only where the DNA matches it firmly.

V: TRBV28; D: TRBD1; J: TRBJ2-1; CDR3: CASSLEPGQAYNEQFF; DNA: TGTGCCAGCAGTTTAGAACCGGGACAGGCCTACAATGAGCAGTTCTTC
V: TRBV27; D: -; J: TRBJ1-3; CDR3: CASSFHRETGNTIYF; DNA: TGTGCCAGCAGTTTCCACAGGGAAACTGGAAACACCATATATTTT
V: TRBV5-1; D: TRBD1; J: TRBJ1-5; CDR3: CASSFGTENQPQHF; DNA: TGCGCCAGCAGCTTCGGGACAGAAAATCAGCCCCAGCATTTT
V: TRBV4-3; D: TRBD1; J: TRBJ2-1; CDR3: CASSQEDRGGGNEQFF; DNA: TGCGCCAGCAGCCAAGAAGACAGGGGAGGAGGCAATGAGCAGTTCTTC
V: TRBV28; D: TRBD1; J: TRBJ1-2; CDR3: CASSLTGGGYTF; DNA: TGTGCCAGCAGTCTGACAGGGGGAGGCTACACCTTC
V: TRBV4-1; D: -; J: TRBJ1-1; CDR3: CASSQDSPNTEAFF; DNA: TGCGCCAGCAGCCAGGACAGCCCTAACACTGAAGCTTTCTTT
V: TRBV7-2; D: TRBD1; J: TRBJ2-7; CDR3: CASSPSGGDRYEQYF; DNA: TGTGCCAGCAGCCCTTCAGGGGGCGATCGGTACGAGCAGTACTTC
V: TRBV6-5; D: -; J: TRBJ1-1; CDR3: CAIPAGRNTEAFF; DNA: TGTGCCATCCCCGCGGGGCGGAACACTGAAGCTTTCTTT
V: TRBV28; D: TRBD2; J: TRBJ2-1; CDR3: CASRGGLAARNYNEQFF; DNA: TGTGCCAGCAGGGGGGGACTAGCGGCAAGAAACTACAATGAGCAGTTCTTC
V: TRBV28; D: TRBD1; J: TRBJ1-2; CDR3: CATQTGSDYGYTF; DNA: TGTGCCACCCAGACAGGGTCGGACTATGGCTACACCTTC
V: TRBV2; D: -; J: TRBJ1-6; CDR3: CASIPQGPDNSPLHF; DNA: TGTGCCAGCATTCCGCAGGGGCCCGATAATTCACCCCTCCACTTT
V: TRBV19; D: TRBD1; J: TRBJ2-2; CDR3: CASSTRTGGDTGELFF; DNA: TGTGCCAGTAGTACCAGGACAGGGGGCGACACCGGGGAGCTGTTTTTT
V: TRBV7-2; D: -; J: TRBJ1-3; CDR3: CASSLGTVSGNTIYF; DNA: TGTGCCAGCAGCTTAGGGACAGTCTCTGGAAACACCATATATTTT
V: TRBV7-6; D: TRBD1; J: TRBJ2-7; CDR3: CASSNDRGTYEQYF; DNA: TGTGCCAGCAGCAACGACAGGGGAACCTACGAGCAGTACTTC
V: TRBV14; D: -; J: TRBJ2-2; CDR3: CASSQDRLVYSGAPNTGELFF; DNA: TGTGCCAGCAGCCAAGATAGATTGGTTTATTCAGGGGCCCCGAACACCGGGGAGCTGTTTTTT
V: TRBV7-9; D: -; J: TRBJ1-6; CDR3: CASSFGLAEGSPLHF; DNA: TGTGCCAGCAGCTTCGGACTTGCCGAGGGCTCACCCCTCCACTTT
V: TRBV5-8; D: TRBD1; J: TRBJ2-3; CDR3: CASTYRDRAGTQYF; DNA: TGTGCCAGCACCTACCGGGACAGGGCAGGTACGCAGTATTTT
V: TRBV4-1; D: TRBD1; J: TRBJ1-5; CDR3: CASSQQGANQPQHF; DNA: TGCGCCAGCAGCCAACAGGGGGCTAATCAGCCCCAGCATTTT
V: TRBV5-1; D: TRBD2; J: TRBJ2-7; CDR3: CASSLDPWTSVAYEQYF; DNA: TGCGCCAGCAGCTTGGACCCGTGGACTAGTGTCGCCTACGAGCAGTACTTC
V: TRBV19; D: TRBD1; J: TRBJ2-7; CDR3: CASRGQGPLNEQYF; DNA: TGTGCCAGTAGAGGACAGGGACCGTTAAACGAGCAGTACTTC